Below are 8 T cell receptor beta chains sequenced from a single sample in a study of blood T cell repertoires in COVID-19. Assay: immunoSEQ multiplex PCR; the TCRdb copy retains only in-frame clones and omits some. Of hundreds of thousands of clones in the sample, 70% to 90% were seen once. The sample consisted of PBMCs or T cells enriched from blood (not recorded which). The receptors derive from a woman aged 30 to 39 who had recovered from COVID-19.

V gene TRBV9 combines with J gene TRBJ2-1, with no clear D. This CDR3 comprises 12 residues. Germline assignment: CDR1 SGDLS and CDR2 YYNGEE. Between the trimmed V and J ends, which lost 4 bases and 3 bases, there was a span of 5 bases. For the CDR3, the DNA is TGTGCCAGCAGCCCCTACTACAATGAGCAGTTCTTC. Translation gives CASSPYYNEQFF.

The chain couples TRBV27 to TRBJ2-3; 8 bases map to TRBD2. The germline V gene has CDR1 MNHEY and CDR2 SMNVEV (reference sequence). The junction had 5 bases not matched to a gene; V was cut back by 3 bases and J by 9 bases. CDR3 size: 13 residues. The CDR3 region is CASSFAGGPTQYF. CDR3 nucleotide sequence: TGTGCCAGCAGTTTTGCGGGAGGCCCCACGCAGTATTTT.

In its sample, this clone was seen once. The chain employs TRBV4-3 and TRBJ2-5, with D perhaps TRBD2 (6 bases). This CDR3 has 15 amino acids. Germline CDR1 and CDR2: LGHNA and YSLEER. V was clipped by 0 bases and J by 3 bases, with 11 bases between them. This chain's CDR3 is CASSQDWRGKETQYF. For the CDR3, the DNA is TGCGCCAGCAGCCAAGATTGGAGGGGTAAAGAGACCCAGTACTTC.

The rearrangement joins TRBV27 to TRBJ1-6; 7 nucleotides agree with TRBD1. The V segment lost 5 bases and the J segment 8 bases; nucleotides outside the gene matches: 9. The CDR3 runs 15 residues. Germline CDR1 and CDR2: MNHEY and SMNVEV (reference sequence). The CDR3: CASSPRQGNHSPLHF. Written as DNA, the CDR3 is TGTGCCAGCAGTCCTCGACAGGGCAATCATTCACCCCTCCACTTT.

The V gene is TRBV9, the J gene TRBJ1-6; D not certain. There are 13 residues in the CDR3. Per germline, CDR1 SGDLS and CDR2 YYNGEE. V was cut by 1 base and J by 9 bases, with 8 bases left in between. The CDR3 bases are TGTGCCAGCAGCGTAAGTTCCGGTTCACCCCTCCACTTT. It encodes CASSVSSGSPLHF.

The V call is TRBV5-4, the J call TRBJ2-1; D might be TRBD2 (6 bases). Germline V gene sequence: CDR1 SGHNT, CDR2 YYREEE (reference sequence). V dropped 0 bases and J dropped 7 bases, with 11 bases sitting between them. CDR3 size: 14 residues. CDR3 DNA: TGTGCCAGCAGCTTGGGACTAGTCTCAAATGAGCAGTTCTTC. Translating gives CASSLGLVSNEQFF.

The rearrangement joins TRBV20-1 to TRBJ1-2, with no clear D. The CDR3 spans 12 residues. V shed 3 bases and J shed 2 bases, with 7 bases lying between them. Germline V gives CDR1 DFQATT, CDR2 SNEGSKA (reference sequence). This CDR3 reads CSASGGNYGYTF. CDR3 DNA sequence: TGCAGTGCTAGTGGAGGGAACTATGGCTACACCTTC.

The gene calls are TRBV27 and TRBJ2-7, with 9 bases lining up with TRBD2. Losses at the gene ends were 11 bases for V and 4 bases for J; bases not matched to a gene: 9. The germline V gene has CDR1 MNHEY and CDR2 SMNVEV (reference sequence). The CDR3 totals 13 residues. The CDR3 DNA is TGTGCCTCAAAGGGCCTAGCGGGATACGAGCAGTACTTC. Amino acid sequence: CASKGLAGYEQYF.